One and the same sample provided the 16 T cell receptor beta chains below, sequenced in a study of T-cell reconstitution after alpha-beta-depleted transplantation in children. The TCRbeta library incorporated unique molecular identifiers. TCRdb itself ran the PCR reads through MiXCR, one entry per CDR3 protein. The table shows about 830,000 distinct CDR3 sequences, with 16% occurring only once. Sequenced material: PBMCs, mostly from graft donor cells, taken 360 days after TCRalphabeta/CD19-depleted stem cell transplant. These receptors all stem from a male patient between 5 and 17 years old who had a stem cell transplant for acute lymphoblastic leukemia, so the T cells may come from the graft donor.

The chain has TRBV27 and TRBJ2-1; weak D call: TRBD1 (6 bases). Germline V gives CDR1 MNHEY, CDR2 SMNVEV (reference sequence). V was clipped by 6 bases and J by 10 bases, with 16 bases between them. The CDR3 has 13 amino acids. The CDR3 DNA sequence: TGTGCCAGCAGCTCCAACAGGGTTCACGAGCAGTTCTTC. Its translation: CASSSNRVHEQFF.

This chain connects TRBV5-1 to TRBJ2-7; 8 bases match TRBD2. Germline-derived CDR1 and CDR2 are SGHRS and YFSETQ. The trim removed 5 bases at V and 3 bases at J, leaving 22 bases unmatched. The CDR3 is 19 residues long. CDR3 region: CASRADSRRGARTSYEQYF. The CDR3 nucleotides read TGCGCCAGCAGGGCGGACAGCAGGCGGGGGGCTCGGACTAGCTACGAGCAGTACTTC.

The chain joins TRBV7-8 to TRBJ1-5; a weak D match, TRBD1 (5 bases). The CDR3 runs 15 residues. CDR1 and CDR2 from the germline V gene are SGHVS and FQNEAQ. The V end lost 5 bases, the J end lost 0 bases, and 11 bases lay between the germline ends. CDR3 in DNA: TGTGCCAGCAGCAGGGGACCTTATAGCAATCAGCCCCAGCATTTT. Its translation is CASSRGPYSNQPQHF.

This clonotype was counted many times. V and J are TRBV18 and TRBJ2-5; D is uncertain. The CDR3 contains 12 residues. CDR1 KGHSH and CDR2 LQKENI come from the germline V gene. The ends were cut back, 8 bases at V and 5 bases at J, with 12 bases in the middle. CDR3 sequence: CASSPSGETQYF. The CDR3 coding sequence is TGTGCCAGCAGCCCTTCGGGCGAGACCCAGTACTTC.

The rearrangement links TRBV6-5 to TRBJ2-5, with a weak D call TRBD2 (6 bases). This CDR3 is 15 amino acids long. The V end was cut by 2 bases, the J end by 1 base, with 11 bases between. The germline V gene has CDR1 MNHEY and CDR2 SVGAGI. CDR3 DNA sequence: TGTGCCAGCAGTTACCGATCTAGCGTCCAAGAGACCCAGTACTTC. It specifies CASSYRSSVQETQYF.

The chain carries TRBV15 and TRBJ2-7; no reliable D call. This CDR3 region has 13 residues. Trimming stripped 8 bases from V and 2 bases from J, with 13 bases between. CDR1 is LNHNV and CDR2 is YYDKDF in the germline V gene (reference sequence). CDR3 in amino acids: CATARTTPYEQYF. The CDR3 DNA reads TGTGCCACCGCAAGGACGACCCCCTACGAGCAGTACTTC.

The rearrangement joins TRBV10-3 to TRBJ1-2; TRBD1 might be the D (6 bases). V lost 6 bases and J lost 4, with 12 bases in between. Germline loops: CDR1 ENHRY, CDR2 SYGVKD. The CDR3 runs 13 residues. CDR3: CAISQQGPYGYTF. The CDR3 bases are TGTGCCATCAGCCAACAGGGCCCCTATGGCTACACCTTC.

This clonotype was found many times. This chain connects TRBV9 to TRBJ2-3; TRBD2 matches 10 bases. The V and J ends lost 4 bases and 6 bases, in that order; junction bases with no gene match: 11. The CDR3 contains 16 residues. CDR1 is SGDLS, CDR2 YYNGEE, per germline. The CDR3 is CASSPRLAGLQDTQYF. In DNA, the CDR3 is TGTGCCAGCAGCCCCCGACTAGCGGGCCTCCAGGATACGCAGTATTTT.

The chain carries TRBV7-8 and TRBJ2-1; D possibly uses TRBD1 or TRBD2 (5 bases each). The CDR3 sequence is 14 residues long. Per the germline V gene, CDR1 is SGHVS and CDR2 is FQNEAQ. Trimming cost V 3 bases and J 3 bases, with 9 bases left between them. DNA for the CDR3: TGTGCCAGCAGCTTCGGGGCGAGCTACAATGAGCAGTTCTTC. Translating gives CASSFGASYNEQFF.

In nucleotides, the CDR3 is TGCGCCAGCAGCTTGGAGGGGGGGCAGGGTCAGCCCCAGCATTTT. Translated, it gives CASSLEGGQGQPQHF. V gene TRBV5-1 combines with J gene TRBJ1-5; maybe TRBD1 (6 bases). V lost 0 bases to trimming and J lost 6 bases, with 13 bases between them. CDR1 and CDR2 (germline): SGHRS, YFSETQ. The CDR3 sequence is 15 residues long.

The chain couples TRBV15 to TRBJ1-3, with TRBD1 identical over 8 bases. The CDR3 runs 16 residues. V was clipped by 5 bases and J by 2 bases; unmatched bases: 8. The germline V gene encodes CDR1 LNHNV and CDR2 YYDKDF (reference sequence). For the CDR3, the DNA is TGTGCCACCAGCCCGCGTCAGGGGGCGACTGGAAACACCATATATTTT. It yields the protein CATSPRQGATGNTIYF.

The chain uses TRBV18 and TRBJ2-5, with 8 bases that match TRBD1. The V segment lost 6 bases and the J segment 1 base; nucleotides outside the gene matches: 4. The CDR3 contains 14 residues. Per the germline V gene, CDR1 is KGHSH and CDR2 is LQKENI. The CDR3 here is CASSRDRSQETQYF. For the CDR3, the DNA is TGTGCCAGCTCGAGGGACAGGAGCCAAGAGACCCAGTACTTC. The full variable domain, its missing parts supplied by reference TRBV18 and TRBJ2-5, is NAGVMQNPRHLVRRRGQEARLRCSPMKGHSHVYWYRQLPEEGLKFMVYLQKENIIDESGMPKERFSAEFPKEGPSILRIQQVVRGDSAAYFCASSRDRSQETQYFGPGTRLLVL.

The sample holds a few counts of this clonotype. The genes are TRBV7-9 and TRBJ1-6; maybe TRBD1 (5 bases). From germline, CDR1 is SEHNR and CDR2 FQNEAQ (reference sequence). The length of the CDR3 is 15 residues. V dropped 5 bases and J dropped 10 bases, with 18 bases sitting between them. The DNA of the CDR3 is TGTGCCAGCAGCCCCGGTGGCAGGGCTCGGTCACCCCTCCACTTT. This sequence encodes CASSPGGRARSPLHF.

The V call is TRBV4-1, the J call TRBJ2-5; D gene ambiguous. Germline loops: CDR1 MGHRA, CDR2 YSYEKL. The CDR3 covers 18 residues. V was shortened by 1 base and J by 5 bases, with 23 bases between the two germline ends. The DNA of the CDR3 is TGCGCCAGCAGCCAAGCTCTGGGTGGGCAGGCCTTAGGGGAGACCCAGTACTTC. It is translated as CASSQALGGQALGETQYF.

V is TRBV27 and J is TRBJ1-1; D ambiguous. The CDR3 is 15 residues long. V was pared by 2 bases and J by 4 bases, with 14 bases between. The germline CDR1 and CDR2 sequences are MNHEY and SMNVEV (reference sequence). As DNA, the CDR3 is TGTGCCAGCAGTTTAGTCGGGTATGGCGGCACTGAAGCTTTCTTT. It codes for CASSLVGYGGTEAFF.

The rearrangement joins TRBV7-9 to TRBJ2-7; D possibly corresponds to TRBD1 (5 bases). Germline V gives CDR1 SEHNR, CDR2 FQNEAQ (reference sequence). Between the trimmed V and J ends, which lost 6 bases and 2 bases, there was a span of 17 bases. The CDR3 extends over 15 amino acids. The CDR3 loop is CASSGSDKGTYEQYF. The DNA for the CDR3 is TGTGCCAGCAGTGGCTCGGACAAGGGAACCTACGAGCAGTACTTC.